This T cell receptor beta chain was recovered during a study of T cell repertoires in cytomegalovirus infection. Trimming took off 3 bases at V and 7 bases at J, with 12 bases between the two ends. The CDR3 loop spans 13 amino acids. TCRdb analysed the reads with MiXCR anew, one entry per CDR3 protein. This sample has hundreds of thousands of distinct CDR3 sequences, with around a third found just once. On this clonotype: Its antigen remains unknown.

Sequences were derived from cultured PBMCs, sampled from culture after CMV antigen stimulation. The V and J genes are TRBV12-3 or TRBV12-4 and TRBJ1-2; the D gene is possibly TRBD1 (5 bases). The clonotype originates from a human donor in good health (CMV status not recorded). Some clones in this sample may be carry-over from other donors' samples. As DNA, the CDR3 is TGTGCCAGCAGTTTTCAGGGCCCCCTTGGCTACACCTTC. It codes for CASSFQGPLGYTF.